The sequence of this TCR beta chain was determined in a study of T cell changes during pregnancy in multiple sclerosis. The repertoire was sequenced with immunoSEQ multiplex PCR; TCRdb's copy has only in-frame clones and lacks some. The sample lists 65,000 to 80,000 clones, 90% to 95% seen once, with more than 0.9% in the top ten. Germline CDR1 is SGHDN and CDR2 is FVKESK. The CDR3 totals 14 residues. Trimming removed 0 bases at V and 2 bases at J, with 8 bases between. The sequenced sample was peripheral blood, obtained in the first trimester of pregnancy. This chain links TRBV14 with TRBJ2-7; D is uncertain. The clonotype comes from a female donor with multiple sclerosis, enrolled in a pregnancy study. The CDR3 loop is CASSQDQIPYEQYF. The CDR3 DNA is TGTGCCAGCAGCCAAGATCAGATACCCTACGAGCAGTACTTC.